This is a list of T cell receptor beta chains from one sample in a study of blood T cell repertoires in COVID-19. Here immunoSEQ multiplex PCR was the method, and the copy in TCRdb shows in-frame clones only, minus some. Of 35,000 or so clones listed, 90% were seen once; the top ten hold less than 50%. Input material: peripheral blood. Every receptor here comes from a man in his 60s with active or convalescent COVID-19. The CDR3 runs from the conserved cysteine through the conserved F or W. A D gene is named only where the DNA matches it firmly. Some rows have no size entry. The others give once, few or many, or a class for an expanded clone.

clone_size | j_call | cdr3_length | d_call | v_call | cdr3_aa | cdr3_nt
few | TRBJ2-7 | 12 | NA | TRBV5-4 | CASSDNTYEQYF | TGTGCCAGCAGCGACAATACCTACGAGCAGTACTTC
many | TRBJ2-7 | 15 | TRBD2 | TRBV9 | CASSRGGGSSYEQYF | TGTGCCAGCAGTCGGGGGGGAGGATCCTCCTACGAGCAGTACTTC
NA | TRBJ1-5 | 15 | NA | TRBV15 | CATSRESWGYQPQHF | TGTGCCACCAGCAGAGAAAGCTGGGGCTATCAGCCCCAGCATTTT
NA | TRBJ1-2 | 12 | NA | TRBV7-3 | CASSLAGQHYTF | TGTGCCAGCAGCTTGGCCGGACAGCACTACACCTTC
NA | TRBJ2-6 | 18 | NA | TRBV18 | CASSPSPPYGSGANVLTF | TGTGCCAGCTCACCTAGCCCCCCATACGGCTCTGGGGCCAACGTCCTGACTTTC
NA | TRBJ2-1 | 15 | TRBD2 | TRBV19 | CASSGWRGTYNEQFF | TGTGCCAGTAGCGGCTGGCGGGGGACCTACAATGAGCAGTTCTTC
NA | TRBJ2-3 | 16 | TRBD2 | TRBV11-2 | CASSWTSSITTDTQYF | TGTGCCAGCAGCTGGACTAGCTCAATTACCACAGATACGCAGTATTTT
NA | TRBJ2-7 | 13 | TRBD1 | TRBV7-2 | CASSVDRAYEQYF | TGTGCCAGCAGCGTGGACAGGGCCTACGAGCAGTACTTC
NA | TRBJ1-5 | 16 | NA | TRBV6-4 | CASSESLRDWNQPQHF | TGTGCCAGCAGTGAATCCCTGCGCGACTGGAATCAGCCCCAGCATTTT
NA | TRBJ1-5 | 15 | NA | TRBV7-6 | CASSLAGPGNQPQHF | TGTGCCAGCAGCTTAGCGGGGCCAGGCAATCAGCCCCAGCATTTT
NA | TRBJ2-1 | 16 | TRBD2 | TRBV3-1/TRBV3-2 | CASSQGLASGYNEQFF | TGTGCCAGCAGCCAAGGCCTGGCTAGCGGGTACAATGAGCAGTTCTTC
NA | TRBJ2-7 | 16 | NA | TRBV7-9 | CASSLGETLISYEQYF | TGTGCCAGCAGCTTAGGGGAGACACTAATCTCCTACGAGCAGTACTTC
NA | TRBJ1-6 | 15 | NA | TRBV18 | CASSSGETYNSPLHF | TGTGCCAGCTCATCGGGGGAAACCTATAATTCACCCCTCCACTTT
NA | TRBJ2-1 | 16 | TRBD2 | TRBV30 | CAWSGGLAGGRDEQFF | TGTGCCTGGAGTGGAGGACTAGCGGGAGGCCGGGATGAGCAGTTCTTC
NA | TRBJ2-7 | 13 | NA | TRBV7-2 | CASSLGPSYEQYF | TGTGCCAGCAGCTTGGGCCCTTCCTACGAGCAGTACTTC
NA | TRBJ1-1 | 11 | NA | TRBV25-1 | CASSLDTEAFF | TGTGCCAGCAGCTTAGACACTGAAGCTTTCTTT
NA | TRBJ2-3 | 15 | TRBD2 | TRBV7-3 | CASSLGLAFTDTQYF | TGTGCCAGCAGCTTAGGACTAGCGTTTACAGATACGCAGTATTTT
NA | TRBJ1-2 | 15 | NA | TRBV2 | CASSEAQRGHRGYTF | TGTGCCAGCAGTGAAGCGCAGCGGGGGCATCGGGGCTACACCTTC
NA | TRBJ2-7 | 16 | NA | TRBV30 | CASAFEQVWSSYEQYF | TGTGCCTCAGCTTTTGAACAGGTCTGGAGCTCCTACGAGCAGTACTTC
NA | TRBJ1-1 | 15 | TRBD1 | TRBV29-1 | CSVHRQGARNTEAFF | TGCAGCGTTCATAGACAGGGGGCTAGGAACACTGAAGCTTTCTTT
NA | TRBJ1-2 | 14 | TRBD1 | TRBV24-1 | CATSDYDRDEGYTF | TGTGCCACCAGTGACTACGACAGGGACGAGGGCTACACCTTC
once | TRBJ2-3 | 16 | TRBD2 | TRBV6-6 | CASSPTGTSLTDTQYF | TGTGCCAGCAGCCCGACCGGGACTAGCCTCACAGATACGCAGTATTTT
NA | TRBJ1-2 | 18 | NA | TRBV14 | CASSRLGRRVVDNYGYTF | TGTGCCAGCAGCCGCCTGGGAAGGAGGGTCGTCGATAACTATGGCTACACCTTC
NA | TRBJ1-2 | 13 | NA | TRBV11-2 | CASSLKGDYGYTF | TGTGCCAGCAGCTTAAAAGGGGACTATGGCTACACCTTC
NA | TRBJ2-3 | 14 | NA | TRBV7-3 | CATQLLPGIGTQYF | TGTGCCACCCAACTTCTACCCGGGATCGGTACGCAGTATTTT
NA | TRBJ1-4 | 20 | TRBD1 | TRBV4-3 | CASSQVVPGTGRLKGEKLFF | TGCGCCAGCAGCCAAGTTGTTCCAGGGACAGGGAGGCTAAAGGGTGAAAAACTGTTTTTT
NA | TRBJ2-3 | 14 | TRBD1 | TRBV2 | CASSRTGGTDTQYF | TGTGCCAGCAGCCGGACAGGGGGCACAGATACGCAGTATTTT
NA | TRBJ1-2 | 13 | NA | TRBV12-3/TRBV12-4 | CASSFRRTHGYTF | TGTGCCAGCAGTTTTCGAAGGACTCATGGCTACACCTTC
NA | TRBJ2-7 | 13 | NA | TRBV11-3 | CASSSSTIYEQYF | TGTGCCAGCAGCTCGAGCACGATTTACGAGCAGTACTTC
NA | TRBJ1-1 | 14 | NA | TRBV19 | CASSDGRKDTEAFF | TGTGCCAGTTCGGACGGGAGGAAGGACACTGAAGCTTTCTTT
NA | TRBJ1-3 | 19 | NA | TRBV19 | CASSPRVGAPTSSGNTIYF | TGTGCCAGTAGTCCTCGGGTAGGGGCTCCTACCTCCTCTGGAAACACCATATATTTT
NA | TRBJ2-3 | 11 | NA | TRBV7-2 | CASSLPDTQYF | TGTGCCAGCAGCCTCCCGGATACGCAGTATTTT